The text below deals with one T cell receptor (beta chain). Germline V gene sequence: CDR1 LGHNA, CDR2 YSLEER. There are 16 residues in the CDR3. V lost 3 bases to trimming and J lost 4 bases; unmatched junction nucleotides: 7. As handled by the study authors: Counts of nucleated cells, estimated from reference gene primer amplification, were obtained. Repertoires were generated with immunoSEQ multiplex PCR, while TCRdb's copy carries only in-frame clones and drops some. From that table come the V and J calls and clone size; the DNA was used to work out D and trimming. Altogether fewer than 200,000 clones are present, about nine tenths being singletons, with the ten largest covering under 30%. The sample originates from a study of blood T cell repertoires in COVID-19. Study-level information: Sites across the United States, Italy and Spain contributed samples from acute and convalescent COVID-19.

This receptor was identified in a man aged 60 to 75 with acute or convalescent COVID-19. J is TRBJ1-2 and V is TRBV4-3; TRBD1 matches at 11 bases. Sequenced input: peripheral blood. The CDR3 protein is CASSQDGTGGIYGYTF. As DNA, the CDR3 is TGCGCCAGCAGCCAGGATGGGACAGGGGGGATCTATGGCTACACCTTC.